The subject of this entry is one T cell receptor beta chain. CDR1 and CDR2 from the germline V gene are MRHNA and SNTAGT. The CDR3 extends over 16 amino acids. The V end was cut by 6 bases, the J end by 1 base, with 17 bases between. The data were obtained in a study of T cells in Graves' hyperthyroidism and ophthalmopathy. RNA transcripts gave rise to amplified TCR beta CDR3 regions. In the first-round RT-PCR of the TCR CDR3, the HTBI primer set was used. From the multiplex PCR reads, TCRdb called clonotypes with MiXCR, one entry per CDR3 protein. Of about 400,000 distinct CDR3 sequences listed, about 13% are singletons.

The sample consisted of blood. The genes are TRBV6-4 and TRBJ2-3; no firm D call. The receptor comes from a woman under 30 with Graves' hyperthyroidism. The CDR3: CASRKGHNWGTDTQYF. The DNA for the CDR3 is TGTGCCAGCAGAAAAGGTCATAACTGGGGCACAGATACGCAGTATTTT.